A single sample is the source of the 8 T cell receptor beta chains below, sequenced in a study of cytomegalovirus exposure and HLA in healthy donors. Use of 60 Vbeta and 13 Jbeta primers characterized the PCR. The protocol was immunoSEQ multiplex PCR, while the TCRdb copy is restricted to in-frame clones and leaves out a portion. The repertoire holds about 140,000 clones, with 84% as singletons. Sample: PBMCs. These receptors all stem from a boy between 2 and 10 years old in good health and CMV-seronegative.

The chain's CDR3 is CAISASGNQPQHF. CDR3 bases: TGTGCCATCAGTGCTTCAGGGAATCAGCCCCAGCATTTT. The V and J genes are TRBV10-3 and TRBJ1-5; TRBD1 is a possible D gene (5 bases). Germline assignment: CDR1 ENHRY and CDR2 SYGVKD. Trimming left V 4 bases short and J 4 bases short, with 8 bases between. This CDR3 has 13 amino acids.

J is TRBJ2-6 and V is TRBV4-1; possibly TRBD1 for D (6 bases). This CDR3 has 21 residues. Deletions cut 1 base from V and 0 bases from J, with 22 bases between. Germline V gene data show CDR1 as MGHRA and CDR2 as YSYEKL. The CDR3 loop is CASSQVARPGAISSGANVLTF. The CDR3 DNA reads as TGCGCCAGCAGCCAAGTGGCCAGGCCAGGGGCGATCTCCTCTGGGGCCAACGTCCTGACTTTC.

The rearrangement joins TRBV7-2 to TRBJ2-7; 13 bases agree with TRBD2. The trim removed 5 bases at V and 4 bases at J, leaving 5 bases unmatched. The CDR3 covers 15 residues. Germline assignment: CDR1 SGHTA and CDR2 FQGNSA. The CDR3 bases are TGTGCCAGCAGCCCCGGGACTAGCGGGGTTTACGAGCAGTACTTC. This gives the protein CASSPGTSGVYEQYF.

The V call is TRBV7-9, the J call TRBJ2-1, with a weak D call TRBD2 (6 bases). CDR1 SEHNR and CDR2 FQNEAQ come from the germline V gene (reference sequence). Trimming removed 8 bases at V and 0 bases at J, with 14 bases between. This CDR3 contains 15 residues. CDR3 in amino acids: CASEVGGSSYNEQFF. The CDR3 nucleotides are TGTGCCAGCGAGGTCGGGGGAAGCTCCTACAATGAGCAGTTCTTC.

This chain links TRBV2 with TRBJ2-7; D remains unclear. Germline-derived CDR1 and CDR2 are SNHLY and FYNNEI. Trimming cost V 7 bases and J 7 bases, with 14 bases left between them. The CDR3 consists of 12 residues. The CDR3 sequence is CASKAFLAEQYF. The DNA for the CDR3 is TGTGCCAGCAAAGCCTTTCTCGCGGAGCAGTACTTC. The full variable domain, with the rest looked up from reference TRBV2 and TRBJ2-7, is EPEVTQTPSHQVTQMGQEVILRCVPISNHLYFYWYRQILGQKVEFLVSFYNNEISEKSEIFDDQFSVERPDGSNFTLKIRSTKLEDSAMYFCASKAFLAEQYFGPGTRLTVT.

This clone was seen a few times. The chain recombines TRBV7-9 with TRBJ1-2; the D is unclear. Germline V gene lookup returns CDR1 SEHNR and CDR2 FQNEAQ (reference sequence). The CDR3 loop spans 16 amino acids. Trimming took 3 bases from V and 7 from J, leaving 21 bases between them. This CDR3 is CASSFEVVVAVVGYTF. The CDR3 DNA reads as TGTGCCAGCAGCTTCGAAGTAGTAGTGGCGGTGGTTGGCTACACCTTC. The full variable domain, its missing parts supplied by reference TRBV7-9 and TRBJ1-2, is DTGVSQNPRHKITKRGQNVTFRCDPISEHNRLYWYRQTLGQGPEFLTYFQNEAQLEKSRLLSDRFSAERPKGSFSTLEIQRTEQGDSAMYLCASSFEVVVAVVGYTFGSGTRLTVV.

CDR3 loop: CASQNRGPANTGELFF. DNA for the CDR3: TGTGCCAGTCAGAACAGGGGTCCAGCGAACACCGGGGAGCTGTTTTTT. The chain employs TRBV25-1 and TRBJ2-2, with 7 bases matching TRBD1. Unmatched junction bases numbered 10, after V lost 9 bases and J lost 0 bases. The germline CDR1 and CDR2 sequences are MGHDK and SYGVNS. The CDR3 has 16 amino acids.

The sample holds a few counts of this clone. The V call is TRBV28, the J call TRBJ1-2; D may be TRBD1 (6 bases). Germline V lookup: CDR1 MDHEN, CDR2 SYDVKM. The CDR3 runs 13 residues. The V and J ends lost 4 bases and 8 bases respectively, with 14 bases between them. The CDR3 loop reads CASSSTRTVGYTF. The CDR3 DNA reads as TGTGCCAGCAGTTCCACCCGGACAGTCGGCTACACCTTC.